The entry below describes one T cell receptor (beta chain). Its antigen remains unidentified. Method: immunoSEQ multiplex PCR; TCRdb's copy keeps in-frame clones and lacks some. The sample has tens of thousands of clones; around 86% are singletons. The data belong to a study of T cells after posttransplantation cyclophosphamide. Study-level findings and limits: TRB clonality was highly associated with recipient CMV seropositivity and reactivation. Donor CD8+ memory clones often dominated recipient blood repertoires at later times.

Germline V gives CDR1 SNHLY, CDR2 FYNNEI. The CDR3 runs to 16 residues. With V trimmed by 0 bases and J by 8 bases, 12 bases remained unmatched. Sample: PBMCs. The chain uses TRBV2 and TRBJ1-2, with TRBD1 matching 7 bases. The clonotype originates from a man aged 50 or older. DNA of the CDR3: TGTGCCAGCAGTGAAGCAGGGGGCGTTCTAAAGCAAGGCTACACCTTC. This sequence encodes CASSEAGGVLKQGYTF.